This T cell receptor beta chain was found in a study of cytomegalovirus exposure and HLA in healthy donors. Study-wide findings and caveats: Previous analysis showed most TCR beta V segments were productive about 87% or about 30% of the time. Reports indicate that TCR beta sequences accurately predicted the HLA-A and HLA-B alleles of most subjects. Reports described diagnosis of cytomegalovirus status by the classifier as highly specific and sensitive.

Nobody recorded the CMV serostatus of this donor. Unmatched junction bases numbered 7, after V lost 2 bases and J lost 5 bases. This CDR3 spans 15 amino acids. In germline, CDR1 is SGHNT, CDR2 YYREEE (reference sequence). Use of 60 Vbeta and 13 Jbeta primers characterized the PCR. Only in-frame clones appear in the TCRdb table, and some are missing; sequencing was by immunoSEQ multiplex PCR. The sample has more than 110,000 clones, 73% seen once. Notes on this clone: Its matching antigen is unknown.

The clonotype originates from a human donor in good health. Sequenced sample: PBMCs. The genes are TRBV5-4 and TRBJ2-5, with 9 bases lining up with TRBD1. For the CDR3, the DNA is TGTGCCAGCAGCTTACGGACAGGGGATATGGAGACCCAGTACTTC. Protein product: CASSLRTGDMETQYF.